These 16 T cell receptor beta chains originate from one sample sequenced in a study of blood T cell repertoires in COVID-19. Clones were sequenced by immunoSEQ multiplex PCR, and TCRdb holds only the in-frame ones, with some missing. The sample records over 150,000 clones, around nine tenths being singletons. Sequencing used peripheral blood. Receptor source: a man between 50 and 59 years old with COVID-19, enrolled during active disease.

The chain has TRBV6-5 and TRBJ2-7; TRBD1 matches 8 bases. This CDR3 has 12 amino acids. Germline CDR1 is MNHEY and CDR2 is SVGAGI. V gave up 10 bases and J gave up 7 bases; unmatched junction bases: 9. CDR3 protein: CAIRTGTKEQYF. The CDR3 bases are TGTGCCATAAGGACAGGGACGAAGGAGCAGTACTTC.

The chain links TRBV19 to TRBJ1-3; no definite D call. This CDR3 region has 16 residues. Germline V gene sequence: CDR1 LNHDA, CDR2 SQIVND (reference sequence). V lost 7 bases to trimming and J lost 2 bases, with 18 bases between them. The CDR3 here is CASTLSGRIPGNTIYF. As DNA, the CDR3 is TGTGCCAGTACTCTATCCGGGAGGATCCCTGGAAACACCATATATTTT.

V is TRBV4-3 and J is TRBJ2-2, with 8 bases lining up with TRBD1. Germline V gene lookup returns CDR1 LGHNA and CDR2 YSLEER. The V segment lost 1 base and the J segment 1 base; nucleotides outside the gene matches: 8. This CDR3 region has 18 residues. The CDR3 is CASSQAGDRRRNTGELFF. The DNA of the CDR3 is TGCGCCAGCAGCCAAGCCGGGGACAGGCGACGGAACACCGGGGAGCTGTTTTTT.

The chain employs TRBV2 and TRBJ2-7; no reliable D call. CDR1 is SNHLY and CDR2 is FYNNEI in the germline V gene. Trimming took 8 bases from V and 4 from J, leaving 15 bases between them. CDR3 length: 13 amino acids. The CDR3 coding sequence is TGTGCCAGCGGTTCCCAGCCTAGGTACGAGCAGTACTTC. This codes for CASGSQPRYEQYF.

This rearrangement joins TRBV20-1 to TRBJ2-7, with D hard to call. Germline V CDR1 and CDR2: DFQATT, SNEGSKA (reference sequence). This CDR3 is 11 amino acids long. V gave up 6 bases and J gave up 3 bases, with 9 bases separating them. CDR3 in DNA: TGCAGTGCGAGGTTAGGCTACGAGCAGTACTTC. This encodes CSARLGYEQYF.

CDR3 amino acids: CATTQRGYTGELFF. The CDR3 DNA is TGTGCCACCACCCAGCGGGGTTACACCGGGGAGCTGTTTTTT. The chain carries TRBV15 and TRBJ2-2; 7 bases are a match to TRBD2. CDR3 length: 14 amino acids. After removal of 7 bases from V and 3 bases from J, the junction contained 5 bases not matched to a gene. Germline V gene lookup returns CDR1 LNHNV and CDR2 YYDKDF (reference sequence).

The V gene is TRBV2, the J gene TRBJ2-5, with D possibly matching TRBD1 (5 bases). Trimming removed 0 bases from V and 10 bases from J, with 15 bases in between. Germline V gene data show CDR1 as SNHLY and CDR2 as FYNNEI. This CDR3 spans 14 amino acids. This CDR3 is CASSEAPLVGDQYF. CDR3 coding DNA: TGTGCCAGCAGTGAAGCGCCACTCGTAGGGGACCAGTACTTC.

The CDR3 coding sequence is TGTGCCAGTAGTCCCCGACTAGTGATCCGTGATGAGCAGTTCTTC. Translating gives CASSPRLVIRDEQFF. The chain has TRBV19 and TRBJ2-1, with D tentatively TRBD2 (6 bases). Trimming pared 5 bases from V and 8 bases from J, leaving 19 bases between. Germline loops: CDR1 LNHDA, CDR2 SQIVND (reference sequence). CDR3 length: 15 residues.

The chain recombines TRBV6-5 with TRBJ2-7, with D tentatively TRBD1 (6 bases). V shed 7 bases and J shed 1 base, with 14 bases lying between them. CDR1 and CDR2 from the germline V gene are MNHEY and SVGAGI. The CDR3 sequence is 14 residues long. CDR3 in amino acids: CASIRKGESYEQYF. Here the CDR3 DNA reads TGTGCCAGCATAAGAAAGGGGGAATCCTACGAGCAGTACTTC.

The CDR3 DNA follows: TGCAGCGTCGCCGGGAAAGTGAACACTGAAGCTTTCTTT. Translation: CSVAGKVNTEAFF. The chain uses TRBV29-1 and TRBJ1-1; D is uncertain. CDR1 is SQVTM and CDR2 is ANQGSEA in the germline V gene. The CDR3 length is 13 residues. The V end was cut by 6 bases, the J end by 0 bases, with 11 bases between.

With respect to this clone: Other DNA sequences from this sample encode an identical CDR3 as well. The chain couples TRBV12-3 or TRBV12-4 to TRBJ2-3; D gene uncertain. The germline V and J ends were trimmed by 5 bases and 5 bases, with 8 bases remaining between them. The CDR3 runs 12 residues. CDR3 region: CASSPSGDTQYF. Written as DNA, the CDR3 is TGTGCCAGCAGTCCCTCCGGAGATACGCAGTATTTT.

This chain connects TRBV29-1 to TRBJ2-7; 10 nucleotides align to TRBD1. Looked up from germline, CDR1 is SQVTM and CDR2 is ANQGSEA. The CDR3 consists of 13 residues. Trimming at V came to 6 bases and at J to 5 bases, leaving 7 bases not matched to a gene. The CDR3 loop reads CSVRLTGGDEQYF. The CDR3 region has the DNA TGCAGCGTCCGCTTGACAGGGGGCGACGAGCAGTACTTC.

The chain recombines TRBV3-1 (or the pseudogene TRBV3-2) with TRBJ1-3; the D gene is possibly TRBD1 (5 bases). The CDR3 sequence is 15 residues long. In germline, CDR1 is LGHDT, CDR2 YNNKEL (reference sequence). Trimming took off 0 bases at V and 6 bases at J, with 12 bases between the two ends. The CDR3 loop reads CASSQESGRVNTIYF. The DNA of the CDR3 is TGTGCCAGCAGCCAAGAGTCAGGGCGAGTAAACACCATATATTTT.

V and J are TRBV6-5 and TRBJ2-7, with D possibly TRBD2 on 6 matching bases. The V and J ends lost 6 bases and 0 bases respectively, with 12 bases between them. Germline CDR1 and CDR2: MNHEY and SVGAGI. The CDR3 consists of 14 residues. CDR3 bases: TGTGCCAGCAGGGCGCTAGCGAGCTCCTACGAGCAGTACTTC. It is translated as CASRALASSYEQYF.

J is TRBJ2-1 and V is TRBV30; 11 nucleotides line up with TRBD2. The V segment lost 3 bases and the J segment 5 bases; nucleotides outside the gene matches: 6. Germline V gives CDR1 GTSNPN, CDR2 SVGIG (reference sequence). CDR3 size: 15 residues. The CDR3 loop reads CAWRPGLAVNNEQFF. As DNA, the CDR3 is TGTGCCTGGAGACCGGGACTAGCGGTCAACAATGAGCAGTTCTTC.

The V and J genes are TRBV27 and TRBJ1-1; 7 bases fit TRBD1. The CDR3 length is 14 residues. V lost 6 bases and J lost 2; bases outside the gene matches: 6. Per the germline V gene, CDR1 is MNHEY and CDR2 is SMNVEV (reference sequence). CDR3 in amino acids: CASSDGQANTEAFF. The CDR3 DNA sequence: TGTGCCAGCAGCGACGGACAGGCAAACACTGAAGCTTTCTTT.